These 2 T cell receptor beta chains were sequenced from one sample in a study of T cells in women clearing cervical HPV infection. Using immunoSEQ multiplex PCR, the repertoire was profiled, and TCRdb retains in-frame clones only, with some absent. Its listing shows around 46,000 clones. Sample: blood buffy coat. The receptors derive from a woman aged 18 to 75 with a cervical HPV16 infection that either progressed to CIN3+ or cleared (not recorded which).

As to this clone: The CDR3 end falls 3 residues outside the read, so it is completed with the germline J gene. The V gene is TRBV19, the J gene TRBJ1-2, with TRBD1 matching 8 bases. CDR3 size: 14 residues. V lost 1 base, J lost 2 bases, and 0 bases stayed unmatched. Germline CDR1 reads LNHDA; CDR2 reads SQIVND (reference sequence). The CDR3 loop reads CASSIGTGNYGYTF. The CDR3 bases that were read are TGTGCCAGTAGTATAGGGACAGGGAACTATGGC.

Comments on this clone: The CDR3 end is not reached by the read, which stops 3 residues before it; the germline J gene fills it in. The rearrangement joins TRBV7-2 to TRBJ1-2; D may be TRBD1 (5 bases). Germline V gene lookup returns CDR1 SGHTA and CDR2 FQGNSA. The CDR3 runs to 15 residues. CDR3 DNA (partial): TGTGCCAGCAGCTTAGGTCAGGGCCTCTACAATGAC. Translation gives CASSLGQGLYND. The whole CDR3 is CASSLGQGLYNDYTF.